A selection of T cell receptor beta chains follows, all from one sample in a study of Ad26.COV2.S vaccination and SARS-CoV-2 variants. The data were produced by immunoSEQ multiplex PCR, yet TCRdb's version contains in-frame clones alone and is incomplete. The table has more than 150,000 clones, around nine tenths seen once. The input for sequencing was peripheral blood, taken after recovery from COVID-19. Every receptor here comes from a human donor who had recovered from COVID-19. CDR3s leave out the opening cysteine and the closing phenylalanine or tryptophan. Fields, in order: J gene, V gene, CDR3 protein.

J: TRBJ2-3
V: TRBV7-2
CDR3: ASSSTTSGGPGVTQY

J: TRBJ1-1
V: TRBV7-8
CDR3: ASSTVENTEAF

J: TRBJ2-6
V: TRBV3-1/TRBV3-2
CDR3: ASSLGPNVLT

J: TRBJ1-2
V: TRBV12-2
CDR3: ASRLNGPNYGYT

J: TRBJ2-7
V: TRBV18
CDR3: ASSPMRGGRGEQY

J: TRBJ1-4
V: TRBV5-1
CDR3: ASKQDSTNEKLF

J: TRBJ2-7
V: TRBV30
CDR3: AWSVGGQSYEQY

J: TRBJ1-2
V: TRBV5-6
CDR3: ASSQGQGVNYGYT

J: TRBJ2-5
V: TRBV5-1
CDR3: ASSLLGAQETQY

J: TRBJ1-1
V: TRBV5-8
CDR3: ASSLPGGSGNTEAF

J: TRBJ1-2
V: TRBV27
CDR3: ASSPSGGERFYGYT

J: TRBJ1-3
V: TRBV6-6
CDR3: ASFEGSGNTIY

J: TRBJ1-1
V: TRBV9
CDR3: ASSVGGGDGLTEAF

J: TRBJ2-3
V: TRBV7-3
CDR3: ASPSGPNSTDTQY

J: TRBJ1-5
V: TRBV7-2
CDR3: ASSSTGGGYSNQPQH

J: TRBJ2-3
V: TRBV6-1
CDR3: ASSELTSGITDTQY

J: TRBJ2-5
V: TRBV7-6
CDR3: ASSTLRGASQETQY

J: TRBJ1-5
V: TRBV6-1
CDR3: ASSDERTGASNQPQH

J: TRBJ2-1
V: TRBV5-4
CDR3: ASSSTRSEQF

J: TRBJ1-5
V: TRBV21-1
CDR3: ASSKLSRDDQPQH

J: TRBJ2-7
V: TRBV2
CDR3: ASSSLAGREQY

J: TRBJ1-1
V: TRBV20-1
CDR3: SALENTEAF

J: TRBJ2-3
V: TRBV12-3/TRBV12-4
CDR3: ASSQTRDTQY

J: TRBJ2-6
V: TRBV27
CDR3: ASSLSSGYSGANVLT

J: TRBJ1-4
V: TRBV18
CDR3: ASSPTGTNEKLF

J: TRBJ1-2
V: TRBV5-4
CDR3: ASSGSGQSYGYT

J: TRBJ2-3
V: TRBV5-6
CDR3: ASSGGTSGRTDTQY

J: TRBJ1-1
V: TRBV5-5
CDR3: ASSLQGYAEAF

J: .
V: TRBV9
CDR3: ASSVGTSFETQY

J: TRBJ2-2
V: TRBV12-3/TRBV12-4
CDR3: ASSTLARGELF

J: TRBJ2-3
V: TRBV7-9
CDR3: ASTVPASGSPDTQY

J: TRBJ1-3
V: TRBV28
CDR3: ASSPRGLGNTIY

J: TRBJ1-5
V: TRBV3-1/TRBV3-2
CDR3: ASSPGQANQPQH

J: TRBJ1-2
V: TRBV7-9
CDR3: ASSPGRAEGYT

J: TRBJ2-4
V: TRBV9
CDR3: ASSVGLAVAKNIQY

J: TRBJ2-3
V: TRBV5-1
CDR3: ASSWVGRGADTQY

J: TRBJ2-1
V: TRBV18
CDR3: ASSHGLAGGPDNEQF

J: TRBJ2-7
V: TRBV20-1
CDR3: SARSSNEQY